The entry below describes one TCR beta chain. Its target is unknown. The germline V gene has CDR1 LNHDA and CDR2 SQIVND (reference sequence). The J segment lost 4 bases and the V segment lost 0 bases, leaving 4 bases of the junction unmatched. The length of the CDR3 is 17 residues. This sample was included in a study of chemoradiotherapy in HPV16-positive cancers. Overall study context: Candidate HPV-specific clones and shared TCR motifs came from a couple of HPV16-positive patients.

Only in-frame clones appear in the TCRdb table, and some are missing; sequencing was by immunoSEQ multiplex PCR. The top ten hold 4% to 4.5% of the sample, which has about 68,000 clones, roughly 90% seen once. Study-level findings and limits: Functional assays defining HPV-specific T cells used only two HPV16-positive patients.

This specimen was blood, taken from a patient who underwent chemoradiotherapy. This clonotype originated in a human donor with HPV-associated anogenital cancer. The rearrangement joins TRBV19 to TRBJ2-1; TRBD2 matches 12 bases. The CDR3 here is CASSIEGTSGFYNEQFF. The DNA for the CDR3 is TGTGCCAGTAGTATAGAGGGGACTAGCGGGTTTTACAATGAGCAGTTCTTC.